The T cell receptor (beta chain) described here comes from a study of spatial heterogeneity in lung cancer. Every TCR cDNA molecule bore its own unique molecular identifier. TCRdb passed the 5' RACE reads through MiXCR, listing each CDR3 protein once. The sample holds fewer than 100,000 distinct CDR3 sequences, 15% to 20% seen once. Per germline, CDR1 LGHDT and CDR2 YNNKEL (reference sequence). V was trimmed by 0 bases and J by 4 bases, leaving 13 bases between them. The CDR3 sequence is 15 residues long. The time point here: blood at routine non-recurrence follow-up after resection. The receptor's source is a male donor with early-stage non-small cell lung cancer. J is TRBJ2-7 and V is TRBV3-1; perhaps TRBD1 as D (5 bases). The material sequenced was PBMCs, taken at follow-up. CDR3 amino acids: CASSQDPGRVYEQYF. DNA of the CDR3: TGTGCCAGCAGCCAAGATCCCGGCAGGGTGTACGAGCAGTACTTC.